These 29 T cell receptor beta chains were sequenced from one sample in a study of blood T cell repertoires in COVID-19. TCRdb's copy holds only in-frame clones and misses some; the assay was immunoSEQ multiplex PCR. This table holds hundreds of thousands of clones, roughly 90% found once. The sequencing sample was made of peripheral blood. The origin of the receptors is a woman aged 40 to 50 who had recovered from COVID-19.

This clone showed up just once. The V gene is TRBV13, the J gene TRBJ2-5, with 13 bases that match TRBD2. V shed 3 bases, J shed 5 bases, and the junction held 12 bases outside the gene matches. Germline values: CDR1 PRHDT, CDR2 FYEKMQ (reference sequence). The CDR3 is 18 residues long. CDR3 nucleotide sequence: TGTGCCAGCAGCTTCACGGCAGGACTAGCGGGAGTTCTGGAGACCCAGTACTTC. This sequence encodes CASSFTAGLAGVLETQYF.

This rearrangement joins TRBV6-2 or TRBV6-3 to TRBJ2-3; 9 positions match TRBD2. The germline gives CDR1 MNHEY, CDR2 SVGEGT. The CDR3 runs to 18 residues. Germline trimming cut 0 bases from V and 2 bases from J; bases unmatched to any gene: 9. CDR3 in amino acids: CASSYSPAGGPNTDTQYF. The CDR3 nucleotides are TGTGCCAGCAGTTACTCTCCAGCGGGGGGCCCTAACACAGATACGCAGTATTTT.

The table lists this clone with a count of one. The chain recombines TRBV5-5 with TRBJ1-2; a possible D gene is TRBD1 (5 bases). Looked up from germline, CDR1 is SGHKS and CDR2 is YYEKEE (reference sequence). The CDR3 has 15 amino acids. V was trimmed by 2 bases and J by 6 bases, leaving 17 bases between them. The CDR3 DNA reads TGTGCCAGCAGCTTCCCCTGGCAGGGTGTAGATGGCTACACCTTC. Translating it yields CASSFPWQGVDGYTF.

V gene TRBV3-1 (or the pseudogene TRBV3-2) combines with J gene TRBJ1-2; D is uncertain. This CDR3 is 17 amino acids long. Trimming removed 0 bases from V and 3 bases from J, with 17 bases in between. CDR1 LGHDT and CDR2 YNNKEL come from the germline V gene (reference sequence). CDR3 coding DNA: TGTGCCAGCAGCCAAGACATTAAGCGGGTTGGGGACTATGGCTACACCTTC. Amino acids: CASSQDIKRVGDYGYTF.

The rearrangement uses TRBV4-3 and TRBJ2-5, with 7 bases aligning to TRBD1. Germline V lookup: CDR1 LGHNA, CDR2 YSLEER. Losses at the gene ends were 0 bases for V and 1 base for J; bases not matched to a gene: 5. The CDR3 runs to 16 residues. CDR3 sequence (DNA): TGCGCCAGCAGCCAAGATGTCGGGACAGTCCAAGAGACCCAGTACTTC. Its translation is CASSQDVGTVQETQYF.

V gene TRBV6-5 combines with J gene TRBJ2-3; D ambiguous. The CDR3 is made up of 15 amino acids. V was shortened by 5 bases and J by 1 base, with 13 bases between the two germline ends. In germline, CDR1 is MNHEY, CDR2 SVGAGI. As DNA, the CDR3 is TGTGCCAGCAGTCTAGTACGACCCCGCACAGATACGCAGTATTTT. This gives the protein CASSLVRPRTDTQYF.

V and J are TRBV19 and TRBJ2-1, with 9 bases identical to TRBD2. This CDR3 region has 14 residues. The trim removed 7 bases at V and 3 bases at J, leaving 4 bases unmatched. The germline CDR1 and CDR2 sequences are LNHDA and SQIVND (reference sequence). The CDR3 bases are TGTGCCAGTAATAGCGGGAGAATCTACAATGAGCAGTTCTTC. It is translated as CASNSGRIYNEQFF.

The chain recombines TRBV27 with TRBJ2-2; 9 nucleotides line up with TRBD1. Germline CDR1 is MNHEY and CDR2 is SMNVEV (reference sequence). This CDR3 is built from 16 residues. The V gene end was trimmed by 5 bases and the J gene end by 2 bases; junction bases not matched to a gene: 6. CDR3 in DNA: TGTGCCAGCAGTCCGACAGGGGGTCCCAACACCGGGGAGCTGTTTTTT. The encoded protein is CASSPTGGPNTGELFF.

The genes are TRBV25-1 and TRBJ1-1, with D unresolved. Germline-derived CDR1 and CDR2 are MGHDK and SYGVNS. Trimming stripped 6 bases from V and 4 bases from J, with 12 bases between. This CDR3 has 13 amino acids. The CDR3 loop reads CASSWGGGTEAFF. CDR3 coding DNA: TGTGCCAGCAGCTGGGGAGGCGGCACTGAAGCTTTCTTT.

In this sample, this clone turned up a few times. CDR3 in DNA: TGTGCCAGCAGCTTAGCTTCCGGGAGTGCCGTTAATACGCAGTATTTT. Its protein product is CASSLASGSAVNTQYF. The rearrangement uses TRBV11-3 and TRBJ2-3; D might be TRBD2 (6 bases). CDR3 length: 16 amino acids. Germline values: CDR1 SGHNT, CDR2 YENEEA. The germline V and J ends were trimmed by 1 base and 7 bases, with 18 bases remaining between them.

This clone was detected only a few times. The V and J genes are TRBV7-6 and TRBJ2-7; D ambiguous. The germline gives CDR1 SGHVS, CDR2 FNYEAQ. The CDR3 covers 16 residues. V lost 5 bases and J 4 bases, leaving 21 bases between the germline ends. As DNA, the CDR3 is TGTGCCAGCAGCCCCAACGTACTTGCCGAGGTGTACGAGCAGTACTTC. It codes for CASSPNVLAEVYEQYF.

V gene TRBV4-1 combines with J gene TRBJ2-5, with D hard to call. Germline V gives CDR1 MGHRA, CDR2 YSYEKL. CDR3 length: 16 amino acids. V was clipped by 2 bases and J by 1 base, with 14 bases between them. The CDR3 coding sequence is TGCGCCAGCAGCCAATCCGAGGTACCCGCCCAAGAGACCCAGTACTTC. This sequence encodes CASSQSEVPAQETQYF.

The chain joins TRBV28 to TRBJ2-7, with 10 bases matching TRBD1. Germline lookup yields CDR1 MDHEN and CDR2 SYDVKM. J was trimmed by 4 bases and V by 5 bases; bases with no gene match: 11. The CDR3 spans 16 residues. The CDR3 loop reads CASSPANPGQGYEQYF. For the CDR3, the DNA is TGTGCCAGCAGTCCCGCAAACCCGGGACAGGGGTACGAGCAGTACTTC.

V is TRBV7-6 and J is TRBJ2-7; 8 positions agree with TRBD2. The CDR3 has 16 residues. Germline CDR1 is SGHVS and CDR2 is FNYEAQ. The trim removed 1 base at V and 5 bases at J, leaving 10 bases unmatched. CDR3 nucleotide sequence: TGTGCCAGCAGCTTAGGAGGCGGGAGGCCCCTGGACGAGCAGTACTTC. Translating gives CASSLGGGRPLDEQYF.

V gene TRBV28 combines with J gene TRBJ2-7; D gene unclear. The CDR3 totals 13 residues. V lost 3 bases to trimming and J lost 1 base, with 7 bases between them. Per germline, CDR1 MDHEN and CDR2 SYDVKM. Here the CDR3 reads CASSLSVSYEQYF. In DNA form, the CDR3 reads TGTGCCAGCAGTTTGTCGGTATCCTACGAGCAGTACTTC.

J is TRBJ2-1 and V is TRBV28, with unresolved D. The CDR3 has 15 amino acids. V was pared by 6 bases and J by 0 bases, with 12 bases between. CDR1 and CDR2 (germline): MDHEN, SYDVKM. CDR3 sequence reads: CASSQSQSSYNEQFF. The CDR3 DNA sequence: TGTGCCAGCAGCCAATCACAGAGCTCCTACAATGAGCAGTTCTTC.

The chain carries TRBV7-2 and TRBJ2-2; 8 bases are shared with TRBD1. V lost 6 bases to trimming and J lost 6 bases; unmatched junction nucleotides: 6. The CDR3 spans 14 residues. Looked up from germline, CDR1 is SGHTA and CDR2 is FQGNSA. The chain's CDR3 is CASRKAGGPGELFF. CDR3 bases: TGTGCCAGCAGGAAGGCAGGGGGCCCCGGGGAGCTGTTTTTT.

The genes are TRBV5-1 and TRBJ2-1, with 14 bases aligning to TRBD2. CDR1 is SGHRS, CDR2 YFSETQ, per germline. Trimming at V came to 3 bases and at J to 9 bases, leaving 8 bases not matched to a gene. The CDR3 runs 16 residues. CDR3 sequence reads: CASSYGTSGSAGEQFF. The CDR3 bases are TGCGCCAGCAGCTATGGGACTAGCGGGAGCGCCGGTGAGCAGTTCTTC.

This chain uses TRBV19 with TRBJ1-2; 11 nucleotides line up with TRBD1. The trim removed 5 bases at V and 8 bases at J, leaving 16 bases unmatched. Germline lookup yields CDR1 LNHDA and CDR2 SQIVND (reference sequence). This CDR3 is built from 17 residues. CDR3 in amino acids: CASSAPGTGGSPGGYTF. The CDR3 nucleotides are TGTGCCAGTAGTGCCCCCGGGACAGGGGGATCGCCGGGCGGCTACACCTTC.

The chain employs TRBV5-1 and TRBJ2-1, with 7 nucleotides matching TRBD2. With V trimmed by 4 bases and J by 7 bases, 8 bases remained unmatched. This CDR3 is built from 14 residues. Germline loops: CDR1 SGHRS, CDR2 YFSETQ. In nucleotides, the CDR3 is TGCGCCAGCAGCGCCGTACTAGCGCTTAATGAGCAGTTCTTC. Its translation is CASSAVLALNEQFF.

The J gene is TRBJ2-7, the V gene TRBV15; D unresolved. The V gene's germline CDR1 is LNHNV and CDR2 YYDKDF (reference sequence). This CDR3 spans 14 amino acids. V was shortened by 0 bases and J by 4 bases, with 10 bases between the two germline ends. The DNA of the CDR3 is TGTGCCACCAGCAGAGATACTCTTCCATACGAGCAGTACTTC. Translated: CATSRDTLPYEQYF.

The chain combines TRBV6-6 with TRBJ1-5; TRBD1 matches 7 bases. This CDR3 has 18 residues. V gave up 5 bases and J gave up 0 bases; unmatched junction bases: 13. The germline V gene encodes CDR1 MNHNY and CDR2 SVGAGI (reference sequence). The CDR3 sequence is CASSRSIDRAYSNQPQHF. Here the CDR3 DNA reads TGTGCCAGCAGTCGATCGATCGACAGGGCCTATAGCAATCAGCCCCAGCATTTT.

This chain uses TRBV5-1 with TRBJ1-2; 7 positions agree with TRBD1. J lost 3 bases, V lost 0 bases, and 2 bases had no gene match. This CDR3 region has 14 residues. Per germline, CDR1 SGHRS and CDR2 YFSETQ. The CDR3 nucleotides read TGCGCCAGCAGCTTGGGTGGGACAGACTATGGCTACACCTTC. Residues: CASSLGGTDYGYTF. Full variable domain (rest looked up from reference TRBV5-1 and TRBJ1-2): KAGVTQTPRYLIKTRGQQVTLSCSPISGHRSVSWYQQTPGQGLQFLFEYFSETQRNKGNFPGRFSGRQFSNSRSEMNVSTLELGDSALYLCASSLGGTDYGYTFGSGTRLTVV.

The V call is TRBV10-3, the J call TRBJ2-7, with D perhaps TRBD1 (8 bases). In germline, CDR1 is ENHRY, CDR2 SYGVKD. There are 17 residues in the CDR3. V lost 0 bases to trimming and J lost 2 bases, with 17 bases between them. CDR3 protein: CAISESRTGRVAYEQYF. CDR3 DNA sequence: TGTGCCATCAGTGAGTCTAGGACAGGGAGGGTGGCCTACGAGCAGTACTTC.

The chain couples TRBV29-1 to TRBJ1-3; D is uncertain. The CDR3 contains 14 residues. The V gene's germline CDR1 is SQVTM and CDR2 ANQGSEA. V gave up 1 base and J gave up 3 bases, with 10 bases separating them. CDR3 sequence (DNA): TGCAGCGTTGAAGCCCCGGAGGGTGGAAACACCATATATTTT. Protein: CSVEAPEGGNTIYF.

The CDR3 spells CSASRWGGADTQYF. CDR3 nucleotides: TGCAGTGCTAGTCGGTGGGGAGGGGCAGATACGCAGTATTTT. V is TRBV20-1 and J is TRBJ2-3; 7 nucleotides agree with TRBD2. The CDR3 has 14 residues. Germline CDR1 and CDR2: DFQATT and SNEGSKA (reference sequence). After removal of 3 bases from V and 4 bases from J, the junction contained 7 bases not matched to a gene.

The genes are TRBV9 and TRBJ1-6; TRBD1 agrees at 9 bases. After removal of 4 bases from V and 7 bases from J, the junction contained 6 bases not matched to a gene. Germline CDR1 and CDR2: SGDLS and YYNGEE. The CDR3 totals 15 residues. CDR3 bases: TGTGCCAGCAGCACTCCCGGGACAGGGAATTCACCCCTCCACTTT. Encoded protein: CASSTPGTGNSPLHF.

This clone has only one observation. The chain couples TRBV21-1 to TRBJ2-1; TRBD1, the table's D call, was not compared with the DNA. TRBV21-1 is a documented pseudogene. The CDR3 sequence is 17 residues long. CDR3: CASSQAGDRGKYNEQFF. CDR3 sequence (DNA): TGTGCCAGCAGCCAGGCGGGTGACAGGGGGAAATACAATGAGCAGTTCTTC.

This chain joins TRBV11-2 and TRBJ2-1, with 9 positions matching TRBD2. With 0 bases clipped from V and 4 bases from J, the junction kept 7 bases outside the gene matches. Germline CDR1 is SGHAT and CDR2 is FQNNGV. This CDR3 is 17 amino acids long. The CDR3 nucleotides read TGTGCCAGCAGCTTAGATGCCGCGGGAGGGAGGTACAATGAGCAGTTCTTC. It specifies CASSLDAAGGRYNEQFF.